Following are 21 T cell receptor beta chains from one sample sequenced in a study of T-cell reconstitution after alpha-beta-depleted transplantation in children. Unique molecular identifiers were used in preparing the TCRbeta library. TCRdb ran MiXCR on the PCR reads and lists one entry per CDR3 protein. The data contain about 830,000 distinct CDR3 sequences, 15% to 20% of them singletons. The sample was PBMCs, mostly from graft donor cells, taken 360 days after TCRalphabeta/CD19-depleted stem cell transplant. The receptor source for this set is a male patient between 5 and 17 years old who had a stem cell transplant for acute lymphoblastic leukemia, so the T cells may come from the graft donor.

The chain employs TRBV2 and TRBJ2-7; 10 bases line up with TRBD1. Germline-derived CDR1 and CDR2 are SNHLY and FYNNEI. With V trimmed by 7 bases and J by 3 bases, 6 bases remained unmatched. CDR3 length: 14 residues. This CDR3 reads CASTRGQGYYEQYF. CDR3 sequence (DNA): TGTGCCAGCACTAGGGGACAGGGGTACTACGAGCAGTACTTC.

V usage is TRBV7-2 and J usage is TRBJ2-1, with D uncertain. Germline V lookup: CDR1 SGHTA, CDR2 FQGNSA. Between the trimmed V and J ends, which lost 7 bases and 10 bases, there was a span of 20 bases. There are 14 residues in the CDR3. The chain's CDR3 is CASNPSTRPVEQFF. The CDR3 nucleotides are TGTGCCAGCAACCCATCGACGCGGCCAGTGGAGCAGTTCTTC.

There are a few counts of this clonotype. The chain's CDR3 is CSARATDSSGNTIYF. In DNA, the CDR3 is TGCAGTGCTAGGGCCACGGACAGCTCTGGAAACACCATATATTTT. V gene TRBV20-1 combines with J gene TRBJ1-3; the D gene is possibly TRBD1 (6 bases). Looked up from germline, CDR1 is DFQATT and CDR2 is SNEGSKA (reference sequence). This CDR3 region has 15 residues. V was cut by 3 bases and J by 0 bases, with 12 bases left in between.

Only a few counts were recorded for this clonotype. The chain's CDR3 is CASSHASQETQYF. The CDR3 nucleotides are TGTGCCAGCAGCCACGCCTCCCAAGAGACCCAGTACTTC. The chain has TRBV7-9 and TRBJ2-5; the D is unclear. Per the germline V gene, CDR1 is SEHNR and CDR2 is FQNEAQ (reference sequence). With 5 bases removed from V and 1 base from J, the gap between germline ends came to 8 bases. This CDR3 has 13 residues.

This sequence joins TRBV20-1 and TRBJ2-2; D ambiguous. Germline CDR1 DFQATT, CDR2 SNEGSKA (reference sequence). V was clipped by 0 bases and J by 5 bases, with 13 bases between them. CDR3 length: 15 residues. Written as DNA, the CDR3 is TGCAGTGCTAGAGAAGATGCGCAGAGGACCGGGGAGCTGTTTTTT. This gives the protein CSAREDAQRTGELFF.

This clonotype has more than one count but fewer than ten. V usage is TRBV9 and J usage is TRBJ2-7; D call uncertain. CDR3 length: 13 amino acids. Between the trimmed V and J ends, which lost 3 bases and 0 bases, there was a span of 7 bases. In germline, CDR1 is SGDLS, CDR2 YYNGEE. The CDR3 DNA is TGTGCCAGCAGCGGGTCCCCCTCCTACGAGCAGTACTTC. It translates to CASSGSPSYEQYF.

The rearrangement uses TRBV12-3 or TRBV12-4 and TRBJ2-7; 9 positions match TRBD1. Trimming cost V 7 bases and J 2 bases; bases outside gene matches: 3. The length of the CDR3 is 13 residues. The CDR3 DNA follows: TGTGCCAGCAAATGGACAGGGGCCTACGAGCAGTACTTC. Protein: CASKWTGAYEQYF.

The chain carries TRBV18 and TRBJ1-6; no definite D call. The V end lost 6 bases, the J end lost 7 bases, and 10 bases lay between the germline ends. The CDR3 loop spans 13 amino acids. CDR1 is KGHSH and CDR2 is LQKENI in the germline V gene. The CDR3 loop reads CASSNDGNSPLHF. The CDR3 DNA reads as TGTGCCAGCTCCAACGACGGCAATTCACCCCTCCACTTT.

This clonotype came up a few times. The chain recombines TRBV6-2 or TRBV6-3 with TRBJ2-5; TRBD2 aligns across 13 bases. CDR3 length: 19 amino acids. V shed 7 bases and J 4 bases; nucleotides not matched to a gene: 18. CDR1 MNHEY and CDR2 SVGEGT come from the germline V gene. The CDR3 protein is CASTTGLAGAPSARETQYF. CDR3 bases: TGTGCCAGCACCACCGGACTAGCGGGAGCCCCCTCGGCCAGAGAGACCCAGTACTTC.

This clonotype occurred a few times. The chain links TRBV4-2 to TRBJ2-3; 11 nucleotides match TRBD2. V was clipped by 0 bases and J by 0 bases; unmatched bases: 8. CDR1 is LGHNA, CDR2 YNFKEQ, per germline. The CDR3 is 19 amino acids. In DNA, the CDR3 is TGTGCCAGCAGCCAAGAGCTAGCGGGAGGACTTCTTAGCACAGATACGCAGTATTTT. This encodes CASSQELAGGLLSTDTQYF.

The chain carries TRBV5-1 and TRBJ2-7; perhaps TRBD2 as D (5 bases). Germline values: CDR1 SGHRS, CDR2 YFSETQ. CDR3 length equals 14 residues. Trimming pared 2 bases from V and 3 bases from J, leaving 12 bases between. CDR3 sequence reads: CASSLQHGDYEQYF. The DNA of the CDR3 is TGCGCCAGCAGCTTACAGCACGGGGACTACGAGCAGTACTTC.

The chain employs TRBV20-1 and TRBJ2-7; 13 bases are a match to TRBD2. Per germline, CDR1 DFQATT and CDR2 SNEGSKA (reference sequence). This CDR3 is built from 15 residues. The V gene end was trimmed by 3 bases and the J gene end by 3 bases; junction bases not matched to a gene: 5. In DNA form, the CDR3 reads TGCAGTGCTAGTAGGGGGACTAGCGGGAACTACGAGCAGTACTTC. This gives the protein CSASRGTSGNYEQYF.

This clonotype has a handful of counts. V and J are TRBV5-1 and TRBJ2-1; the match to TRBD1 covers 11 bases. V was clipped by 3 bases and J by 4 bases; unmatched bases: 12. Germline values: CDR1 SGHRS, CDR2 YFSETQ. CDR3 size: 18 residues. CDR3 in DNA: TGCGCCAGCAGCTCTCGGACAGGGGGCGTTCCGGGATACAATGAGCAGTTCTTC. This sequence encodes CASSSRTGGVPGYNEQFF. The complete variable domain, with remaining parts taken from reference TRBV5-1 and TRBJ2-1, reads KAGVTQTPRYLIKTRGQQVTLSCSPISGHRSVSWYQQTPGQGLQFLFEYFSETQRNKGNFPGRFSGRQFSNSRSEMNVSTLELGDSALYLCASSSRTGGVPGYNEQFFGPGTRLTVL.

This clonotype was observed at least ten times. The germline gene is not matched at one end of the junction; a read error may be the cause. The rearrangement uses TRBV5-1 and TRBJ1-5; no clear D gene. Germline assignment: CDR1 SGHRS and CDR2 YFSETQ. This CDR3 has 14 amino acids. CDR3 loop: CASSLGGVNQPQHF. CDR3 sequence (DNA): TGTGCCAGCAGTTTGGGAGGAGTCAATCAGCCCCAGCATTTT.

This clonotype appeared a few times. This CDR3 reads CASSQESGTTSYEQYF. DNA of the CDR3: TGTGCCAGCAGCCAAGAATCGGGGACTACCTCCTACGAGCAGTACTTC. V usage is TRBV4-2 and J usage is TRBJ2-7, with TRBD2 matching over 7 bases. The CDR3 is 16 residues long. Per the germline V gene, CDR1 is LGHNA and CDR2 is YNFKEQ. The junction had 5 bases not matched to a gene; V was cut back by 0 bases and J by 0 bases.

There are a few counts of this clonotype. The chain employs TRBV18 and TRBJ2-3; no clear D. The germline gives CDR1 KGHSH, CDR2 LQKENI. This CDR3 region has 13 residues. With 2 bases removed from V and 6 bases from J, the gap between germline ends came to 9 bases. CDR3 residues: CASSPYNVDTQYF. CDR3 bases: TGTGCCAGCTCACCATATAACGTGGATACGCAGTATTTT.

This clonotype was observed a handful of times. The chain couples TRBV3-1 to TRBJ2-3; tentative D call: TRBD2 (5 bases). V gave up 1 base and J gave up 8 bases, with 13 bases separating them. The CDR3 is 14 residues long. CDR1 and CDR2 (germline): LGHDT, YNNKEL (reference sequence). CDR3 residues: CASSQGRGMGTQYF. The CDR3 region has the DNA TGTGCCAGCAGCCAAGGACGGGGAATGGGTACGCAGTATTTT.

This clonotype was detected only once. Mismatch with germline at one junction end may stem from a read error. J is TRBJ1-5 and V is TRBV10-1; TRBD1 might be the D (5 bases). Germline-derived CDR1 and CDR2 are WNHNN and SYGVQD (reference sequence). This CDR3 region has 14 residues. The DNA for the CDR3 is TGTGCCAGCAGCCCTCGGCGTCAGGGCCAGCCCCAGCATTTT. Protein: CASSPRRQGQPQHF.

The CDR3 is CASSSEGTSGRSSYNEQFF. The CDR3 DNA sequence: TGTGCCAGTAGCAGCGAGGGGACTAGCGGGAGGAGCTCCTACAATGAGCAGTTCTTC. V usage is TRBV19 and J usage is TRBJ2-1, with TRBD2 identical over 15 bases. The CDR3 has 19 amino acids. Germline values: CDR1 LNHDA, CDR2 SQIVND (reference sequence). The J segment lost 0 bases and the V segment lost 6 bases, leaving 9 bases of the junction unmatched.

This clonotype was observed a handful of times. The chain couples TRBV20-1 to TRBJ1-1, with TRBD1 as a possible D gene (5 bases). The CDR3 has 13 amino acids. Germline CDR1 reads DFQATT; CDR2 reads SNEGSKA (reference sequence). Trimming shortened V by 3 bases and J by 1 base, and 9 bases separated the two germline ends. The CDR3 loop is CSASKGTNTEAFF. The CDR3 region has the DNA TGCAGTGCTAGTAAGGGGACGAACACTGAAGCTTTCTTT.

The chain is built from TRBV5-1 and TRBJ2-7, with no clear D. Looked up from germline, CDR1 is SGHRS and CDR2 is YFSETQ. V was pared by 2 bases and J by 2 bases, with 11 bases between. The CDR3 runs 14 residues. The CDR3, as DNA: TGCGCCAGCAGCTTCGAAGGATCCCCCTACGAGCAGTACTTC. Translation gives CASSFEGSPYEQYF.